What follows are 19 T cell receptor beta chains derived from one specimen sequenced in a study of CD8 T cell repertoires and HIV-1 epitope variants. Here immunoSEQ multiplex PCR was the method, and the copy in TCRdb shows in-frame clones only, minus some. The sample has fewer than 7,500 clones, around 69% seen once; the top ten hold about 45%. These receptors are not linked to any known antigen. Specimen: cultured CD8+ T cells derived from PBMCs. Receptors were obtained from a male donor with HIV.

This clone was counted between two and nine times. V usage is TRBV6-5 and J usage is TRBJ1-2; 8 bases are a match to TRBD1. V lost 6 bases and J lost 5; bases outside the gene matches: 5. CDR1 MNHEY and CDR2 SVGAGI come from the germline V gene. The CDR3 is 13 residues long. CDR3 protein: CASRPTGAYGYTF. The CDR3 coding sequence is TGTGCCAGCAGGCCGACAGGGGCTTATGGCTACACCTTC.

The CDR3 sequence is CATSTVNEKLFF. CDR3 in DNA: TGTGCCACCAGTACCGTTAATGAAAAACTGTTTTTT. V is TRBV15 and J is TRBJ1-4, with no clear D. Trimming cost V 6 bases and J 4 bases, with 6 bases left between them. The V gene's germline CDR1 is LNHNV and CDR2 YYDKDF (reference sequence). The CDR3 loop spans 12 amino acids. The whole variable domain, remainder taken from reference TRBV15 and TRBJ1-4, is DAMVIQNPRYQVTQFGKPVTLSCSQTLNHNVMYWYQQKSSQAPKLLFHYYDKDFNNEADTPDNFQSRRPNTSFCFLDIRSPGLGDTAMYLCATSTVNEKLFFGSGTQLSVL.

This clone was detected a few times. The DNA for the CDR3 is TGTGCCAGCAGCTCTCGCCGGGGGAAGAGAGAGACCCAGTACTTC. Protein sequence: CASSSRRGKRETQYF. The rearrangement links TRBV14 to TRBJ2-5, with a tentative D call TRBD2 (6 bases). CDR1 is SGHDN and CDR2 is FVKESK in the germline V gene. The CDR3 length is 15 residues. Deletions cut 5 bases from V and 4 bases from J, with 17 bases between.

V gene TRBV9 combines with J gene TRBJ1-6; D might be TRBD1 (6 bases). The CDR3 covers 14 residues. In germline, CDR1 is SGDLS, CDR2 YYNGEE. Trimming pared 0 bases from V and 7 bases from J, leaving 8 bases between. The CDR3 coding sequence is TGTGCCAGCAGCGTAGAACAGGGCAATTCACCCCTCCACTTT. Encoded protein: CASSVEQGNSPLHF.

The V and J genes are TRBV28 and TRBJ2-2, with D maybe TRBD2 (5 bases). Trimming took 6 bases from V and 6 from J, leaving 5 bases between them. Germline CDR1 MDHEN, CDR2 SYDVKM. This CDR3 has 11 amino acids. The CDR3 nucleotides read TGTGCCAGCAGGGAGGCCGGGGAGCTGTTTTTT. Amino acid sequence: CASREAGELFF.

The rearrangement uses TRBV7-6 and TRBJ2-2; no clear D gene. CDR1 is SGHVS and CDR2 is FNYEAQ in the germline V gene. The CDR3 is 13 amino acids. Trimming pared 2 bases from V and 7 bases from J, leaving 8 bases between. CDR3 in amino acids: CASSLNTGGELFF. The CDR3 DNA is TGTGCCAGCAGCTTAAATACGGGCGGGGAGCTGTTTTTT.

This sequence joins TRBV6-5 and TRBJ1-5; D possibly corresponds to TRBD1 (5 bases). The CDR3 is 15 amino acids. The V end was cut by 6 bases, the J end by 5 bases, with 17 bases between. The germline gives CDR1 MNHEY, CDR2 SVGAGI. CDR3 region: CASSPFEPGDQPQHF. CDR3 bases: TGTGCCAGCAGCCCCTTTGAACCGGGGGATCAGCCCCAGCATTTT.

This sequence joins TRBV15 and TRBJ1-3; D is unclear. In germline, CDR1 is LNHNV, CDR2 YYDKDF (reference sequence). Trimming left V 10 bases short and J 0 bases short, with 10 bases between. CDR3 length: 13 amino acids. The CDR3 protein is CAIRPDSGNTIYF. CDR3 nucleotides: TGTGCCATTCGACCGGACTCTGGAAACACCATATATTTT. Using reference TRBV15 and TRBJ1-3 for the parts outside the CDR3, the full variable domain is DAMVIQNPRYQVTQFGKPVTLSCSQTLNHNVMYWYQQKSSQAPKLLFHYYDKDFNNEADTPDNFQSRRPNTSFCFLDIRSPGLGDTAMYLCAIRPDSGNTIYFGEGSWLTVV.

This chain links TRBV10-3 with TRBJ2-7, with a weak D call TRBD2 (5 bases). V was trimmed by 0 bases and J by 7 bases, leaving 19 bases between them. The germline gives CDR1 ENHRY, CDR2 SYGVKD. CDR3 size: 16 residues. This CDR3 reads CAISESVIALVREQYF. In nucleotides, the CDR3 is TGTGCCATCAGTGAGTCGGTAATAGCACTAGTACGTGAGCAGTACTTC.

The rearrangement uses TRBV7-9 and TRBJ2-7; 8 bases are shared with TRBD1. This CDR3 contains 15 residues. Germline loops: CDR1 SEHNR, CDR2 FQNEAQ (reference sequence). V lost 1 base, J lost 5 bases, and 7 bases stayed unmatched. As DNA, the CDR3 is TGTGCCAGCAGCTTAGAGACAGGGGATGGGCACGAGCAGTACTTC. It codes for CASSLETGDGHEQYF.

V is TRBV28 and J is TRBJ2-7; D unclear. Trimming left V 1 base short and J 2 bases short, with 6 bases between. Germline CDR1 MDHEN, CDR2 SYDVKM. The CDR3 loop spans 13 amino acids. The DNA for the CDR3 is TGTGCCAGCAGTTTATCCCCTGCCTACGAGCAGTACTTC. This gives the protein CASSLSPAYEQYF.

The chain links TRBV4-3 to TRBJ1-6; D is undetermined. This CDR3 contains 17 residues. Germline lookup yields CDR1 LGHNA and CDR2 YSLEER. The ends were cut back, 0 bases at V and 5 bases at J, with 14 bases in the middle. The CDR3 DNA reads TGCGCCAGCAGCCAAGAGGGAAGGCAGTCGAATAATTCACCCCTCCACTTT. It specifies CASSQEGRQSNNSPLHF.

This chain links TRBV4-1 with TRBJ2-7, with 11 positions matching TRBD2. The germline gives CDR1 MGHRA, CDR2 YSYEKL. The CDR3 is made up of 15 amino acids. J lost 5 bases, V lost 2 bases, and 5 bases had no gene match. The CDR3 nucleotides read TGCGCCAGCAGCCAACAACCGGGACTAGCGGACGAGCAGTACTTC. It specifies CASSQQPGLADEQYF.

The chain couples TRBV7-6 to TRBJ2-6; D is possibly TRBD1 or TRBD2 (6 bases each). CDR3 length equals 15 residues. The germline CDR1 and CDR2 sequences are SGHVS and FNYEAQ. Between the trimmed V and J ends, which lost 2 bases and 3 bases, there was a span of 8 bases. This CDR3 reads CASSLRGLGANVLTF. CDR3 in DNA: TGTGCCAGCAGCTTACGGGGGCTTGGGGCCAACGTCCTGACTTTC. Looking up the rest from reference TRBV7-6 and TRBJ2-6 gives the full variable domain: GAGVSQSPRYKVTKRGQDVALRCDPISGHVSLYWYRQALGQGPEFLTYFNYEAQQDKSGLPNDRFSAERPEGSISTLTIQRTEQRDSAMYRCASSLRGLGANVLTFGAGSRLTVL.

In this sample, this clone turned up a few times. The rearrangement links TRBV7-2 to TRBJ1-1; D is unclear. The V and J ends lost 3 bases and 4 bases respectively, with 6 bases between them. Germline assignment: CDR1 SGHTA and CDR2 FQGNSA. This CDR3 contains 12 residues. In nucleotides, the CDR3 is TGTGCCAGCAGCTTCACAAGCACTGAAGCTTTCTTT. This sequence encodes CASSFTSTEAFF.

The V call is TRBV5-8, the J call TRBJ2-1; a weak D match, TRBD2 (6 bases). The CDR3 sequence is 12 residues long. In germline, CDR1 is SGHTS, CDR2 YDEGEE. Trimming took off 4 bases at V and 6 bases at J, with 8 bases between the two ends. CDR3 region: CASSRDFNEQFF. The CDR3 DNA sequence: TGTGCCAGCAGCCGGGACTTCAATGAGCAGTTCTTC.

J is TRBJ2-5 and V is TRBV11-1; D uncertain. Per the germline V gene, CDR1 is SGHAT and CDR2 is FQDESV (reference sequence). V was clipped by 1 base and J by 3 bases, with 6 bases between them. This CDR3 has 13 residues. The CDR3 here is CASSLEDEETQYF. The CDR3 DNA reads TGTGCCAGCAGCTTAGAAGATGAAGAGACCCAGTACTTC.

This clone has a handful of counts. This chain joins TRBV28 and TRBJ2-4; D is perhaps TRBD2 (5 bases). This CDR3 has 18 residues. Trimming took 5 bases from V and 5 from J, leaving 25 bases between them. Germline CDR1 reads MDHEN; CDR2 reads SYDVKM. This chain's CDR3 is CASSPITPRGQEENIQYF. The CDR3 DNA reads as TGTGCCAGCAGTCCAATTACCCCAAGAGGGCAGGAGGAAAACATTCAGTACTTC.

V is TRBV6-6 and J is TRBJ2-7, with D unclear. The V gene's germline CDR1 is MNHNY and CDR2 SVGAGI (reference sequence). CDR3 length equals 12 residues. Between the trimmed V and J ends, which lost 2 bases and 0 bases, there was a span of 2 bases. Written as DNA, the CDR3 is TGTGCCAGCAGTTACAGCTCCTACGAGCAGTACTTC. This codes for CASSYSSYEQYF.